The 32 T cell receptor beta chains reported below all come from one sample, sequenced in a study of shared clonotypes between healthy human individuals. Data came from immunoSEQ multiplex PCR; TCRdb stores just in-frame clones and leaves some out. The data show approximately 2.4 million clones, with 90% to 97% seen just once and 0.1% to 0.15% held by the top ten. Sequenced sample: naive CD4+ T cells sorted from blood. Subset here: CD45RA+ positively selected. The receptors here all came from a man in his late teens or twenties in good health.

This clone turned up a few times. The rearrangement links TRBV4-1 to TRBJ1-3; possible D gene TRBD1, 5 bases. The germline V gene encodes CDR1 MGHRA and CDR2 YSYEKL. The CDR3 is made up of 17 amino acids. Trimming took off 3 bases at V and 3 bases at J, with 18 bases between the two ends. The CDR3, as DNA: TGCGCCAGCAGCCATATGGACCGGGGGACGAGTGGAAACACCATATATTTT. It yields the protein CASSHMDRGTSGNTIYF.

The rearrangement links TRBV6-1 to TRBJ2-1, with a weak D call TRBD2 (5 bases). Germline V gives CDR1 MNHNS, CDR2 SASEGT. The CDR3 is made up of 13 amino acids. The V and J ends lost 8 bases and 5 bases respectively, with 13 bases between them. The CDR3 nucleotides are TGTGCCAGCGTGAGGGCGCGCGACAATGAGCAGTTCTTC. It is translated as CASVRARDNEQFF.

This clone was counted once. The gene calls are TRBV10-1 and TRBJ1-1; 12 bases match TRBD1. Germline lookup yields CDR1 WNHNN and CDR2 SYGVQD (reference sequence). V shed 6 bases and J 4 bases; nucleotides not matched to a gene: 6. The CDR3 is 15 amino acids. The CDR3: CASSPGQGAATEAFF. In nucleotides, the CDR3 is TGCGCCAGCAGCCCGGGACAGGGGGCGGCCACTGAAGCTTTCTTT.

The gene calls are TRBV5-6 and TRBJ2-5; the D gene is possibly TRBD2 (6 bases). The CDR3 runs 16 residues. V lost 2 bases and J lost 2, with 16 bases in between. Germline lookup yields CDR1 SGHDT and CDR2 YYEEEE. The CDR3 nucleotides read TGTGCCAGCAGCTTTGGGACCGCGGGATCTCAAGAGACCCAGTACTTC. Its translation is CASSFGTAGSQETQYF.

A note on this clone: This CDR3 is also generated by other DNA sequences in the sample. This rearrangement joins TRBV6-4 to TRBJ2-2; perhaps D is TRBD1 or TRBD2 (5 bases each). Per the germline V gene, CDR1 is MRHNA and CDR2 is SNTAGT. CDR3 length: 15 residues. Trimming removed 6 bases from V and 1 base from J, with 12 bases in between. CDR3 DNA: TGTGCCAGCAGCGCCGGGACGGGGAACACCGGGGAGCTGTTTTTT. Its translation: CASSAGTGNTGELFF.

The chain uses TRBV18 and TRBJ2-2; 9 bases match TRBD1. J gave up 6 bases and V 4 bases, and 6 bases lay outside the gene matches. Germline CDR1 KGHSH, CDR2 LQKENI. The CDR3 totals 15 residues. For the CDR3, the DNA is TGTGCCAGCTCACTAGGACAGGGGAGCGCCGGGGAGCTGTTTTTT. Its translation is CASSLGQGSAGELFF.

This rearrangement joins TRBV14 to TRBJ2-3; possible D gene TRBD2, 6 bases. The CDR3 sequence is 16 residues long. The V end was cut by 1 base, the J end by 3 bases, with 14 bases between. The germline CDR1 and CDR2 sequences are SGHDN and FVKESK. CDR3: CASSQVGGSPTDTQYF. Written as DNA, the CDR3 is TGTGCCAGCAGCCAAGTCGGGGGAAGCCCAACAGATACGCAGTATTTT.

A remark on this clone: The sample has other DNA sequences that encode this CDR3 too. The genes are TRBV27 and TRBJ1-1; D is possibly TRBD1 (5 bases). The CDR3 sequence is 15 residues long. V shed 0 bases and J shed 3 bases, with 11 bases lying between them. Per the germline V gene, CDR1 is MNHEY and CDR2 is SMNVEV (reference sequence). This CDR3 reads CASSLSRGWDTEAFF. CDR3 nucleotide sequence: TGTGCCAGCAGTTTATCGCGGGGCTGGGACACTGAAGCTTTCTTT.

The rearrangement joins TRBV5-1 to TRBJ2-1; TRBD1 is a possible D gene (6 bases). Trimming took off 0 bases at V and 10 bases at J, with 11 bases between the two ends. The CDR3 is 13 amino acids. Germline V gives CDR1 SGHRS, CDR2 YFSETQ. CDR3 sequence reads: CASSLGWGPEQFF. In DNA form, the CDR3 reads TGCGCCAGCAGCTTGGGTTGGGGGCCAGAGCAGTTCTTC.

CDR3 sequence reads: CASSYEPARGPYGYTF. CDR3 sequence (DNA): TGTGCCAGCAGTTACGAACCCGCCAGGGGGCCCTATGGCTACACCTTC. V is TRBV6-6 and J is TRBJ1-2; 8 nucleotides match TRBD1. CDR3 length equals 16 residues. CDR1 is MNHNY and CDR2 is SVGAGI in the germline V gene (reference sequence). V lost 2 bases, J lost 4 bases, and 9 bases stayed unmatched.

V usage is TRBV5-1 and J usage is TRBJ2-3, with D perhaps given as TRBD1 or TRBD2 (5 bases each). Deletions cut 3 bases from V and 4 bases from J, with 12 bases between. This CDR3 is built from 14 residues. The V gene's germline CDR1 is SGHRS and CDR2 YFSETQ. Here the CDR3 reads CASSSLLGADTQYF. The CDR3, as DNA: TGCGCCAGCAGCTCGCTTTTGGGGGCAGATACGCAGTATTTT.

The chain has TRBV29-1 and TRBJ1-2; TRBD1 might be the D (5 bases). Between the trimmed V and J ends, which lost 5 bases and 0 bases, there was a span of 10 bases. CDR1 and CDR2 (germline): SQVTM, ANQGSEA. This CDR3 region has 13 residues. The CDR3 spells CSVLDIANYGYTF. The CDR3 coding sequence is TGCAGCGTTCTGGACATAGCTAACTATGGCTACACCTTC.

The V call is TRBV10-3, the J call TRBJ2-6, with D unresolved. Trimming removed 6 bases at V and 0 bases at J, with 6 bases between. CDR3 length: 14 amino acids. Germline V gene data show CDR1 as ENHRY and CDR2 as SYGVKD. CDR3 DNA sequence: TGTGCCATCAGCACCCACTCTGGGGCCAACGTCCTGACTTTC. Amino acid sequence: CAISTHSGANVLTF.

This CDR3 reads CASSPGFFTEAFF. CDR3 bases: TGTGCCAGCAGCCCAGGGTTTTTCACTGAAGCTTTCTTT. The chain links TRBV14 to TRBJ1-1; weak D call: TRBD1 (5 bases). V dropped 4 bases and J dropped 4 bases, with 10 bases sitting between them. Germline CDR1 is SGHDN and CDR2 is FVKESK. The CDR3 consists of 13 residues.

This chain connects TRBV18 to TRBJ2-7; D gene uncertain. The V end was cut by 2 bases, the J end by 0 bases, with 11 bases between. The CDR3 runs 15 residues. Germline V CDR1 and CDR2: KGHSH, LQKENI. The DNA for the CDR3 is TGTGCCAGCTCACCAAATCCCATAGGCTCCTACGAGCAGTACTTC. This sequence encodes CASSPNPIGSYEQYF.

Details on this clone: Other DNA sequences in the sample encode the same CDR3. In DNA, the CDR3 is TGTGCCAGCAGCTTAGGAAACAATCAGCCCCAGCATTTT. Translating gives CASSLGNNQPQHF. The chain carries TRBV7-9 and TRBJ1-5; D call uncertain. This CDR3 has 13 residues. Trimming took 1 base from V and 3 from J, leaving 4 bases between them. CDR1 and CDR2 (germline): SEHNR, FQNEAQ (reference sequence).

This clone was counted between two and nine times. The V call is TRBV18, the J call TRBJ1-6, with D uncertain. CDR3 length equals 13 residues. With 3 bases removed from V and 7 bases from J, the gap between germline ends came to 7 bases. CDR1 and CDR2 from the germline V gene are KGHSH and LQKENI. CDR3 sequence reads: CASSPEVNSPLHF. CDR3 nucleotide sequence: TGTGCCAGCTCACCGGAGGTAAATTCACCCCTCCACTTT. Looking up the rest from reference TRBV18 and TRBJ1-6 gives the full variable domain: NAGVMQNPRHLVRRRGQEARLRCSPMKGHSHVYWYRQLPEEGLKFMVYLQKENIIDESGMPKERFSAEFPKEGPSILRIQQVVRGDSAAYFCASSPEVNSPLHFGNGTRLTVT.

This clone was recorded a few times. Within the sample, other DNA sequences also encode this same CDR3. V usage is TRBV6-5 and J usage is TRBJ1-3, with 9 bases fitting TRBD1. The length of the CDR3 is 14 residues. After removal of 5 bases from V and 2 bases from J, the junction contained 1 base not matched to a gene. Germline assignment: CDR1 MNHEY and CDR2 SVGAGI. The CDR3 region has the DNA TGTGCCAGCAGTCGGACAGGGGCTGGAAACACCATATATTTT. This encodes CASSRTGAGNTIYF.

This chain joins TRBV20-1 and TRBJ2-1; D gene unclear. Germline CDR1 and CDR2: DFQATT and SNEGSKA (reference sequence). CDR3 length equals 11 residues. V lost 5 bases to trimming and J lost 10 bases, with 12 bases between them. The CDR3 protein is CSAPDPPEQFF. The CDR3 bases are TGCAGTGCTCCAGACCCCCCAGAGCAGTTCTTC.

This clone was seen a single time. V and J are TRBV18 and TRBJ1-1; D remains ambiguous. V was cut by 2 bases and J by 5 bases, with 9 bases left in between. This CDR3 is built from 13 residues. In germline, CDR1 is KGHSH, CDR2 LQKENI. CDR3 amino acids: CASSPESLTEAFF. The CDR3 DNA follows: TGTGCCAGCTCACCAGAAAGCCTGACTGAAGCTTTCTTT.

The chain recombines TRBV5-8 with TRBJ2-2; D is unresolved. Germline-derived CDR1 and CDR2 are SGHTS and YDEGEE. CDR3 length: 15 amino acids. V gave up 4 bases and J gave up 0 bases, with 10 bases separating them. The CDR3 here is CASSPRVPNTGELFF. CDR3 in DNA: TGTGCCAGCAGCCCGAGAGTACCGAACACCGGGGAGCTGTTTTTT.

The rearrangement links TRBV29-1 to TRBJ1-5; no reliable D call. Germline-derived CDR1 and CDR2 are SQVTM and ANQGSEA. The CDR3 extends over 14 amino acids. V lost 3 bases to trimming and J lost 5 bases, with 14 bases between them. As DNA, the CDR3 is TGCAGCGTTGAGGCGGACGGGGTGGATCAGCCCCAGCATTTT. Protein: CSVEADGVDQPQHF.

The chain joins TRBV11-3 to TRBJ1-6; weak D call: TRBD1 (6 bases). CDR1 is SGHNT, CDR2 YENEEA, per germline. The length of the CDR3 is 14 residues. Trimming stripped 3 bases from V and 8 bases from J, with 11 bases between. The CDR3 here is CASSLGGPDSPLHF. DNA of the CDR3: TGTGCCAGCAGCTTGGGGGGCCCTGATTCACCCCTCCACTTT.

The chain links TRBV10-3 to TRBJ2-5, with 12 bases identical to TRBD2. The V gene's germline CDR1 is ENHRY and CDR2 SYGVKD. This CDR3 is 13 amino acids long. J lost 4 bases, V lost 10 bases, and 4 bases had no gene match. The DNA of the CDR3 is TGTGCCACCTCGGGACTAGCGGGAGAGACCCAGTACTTC. It translates to CATSGLAGETQYF.

This chain uses TRBV10-2 with TRBJ2-2; D might be TRBD2 (6 bases). Trimming cost V 0 bases and J 5 bases, with 10 bases left between them. From germline, CDR1 is WSHSY and CDR2 SAAADI. There are 15 residues in the CDR3. As DNA, the CDR3 is TGCGCCAGCAGTGAGTCCTGGGGGACTACCGGGGAGCTGTTTTTT. It specifies CASSESWGTTGELFF.

CDR3 sequence: CASSLSPGTDTQYF. CDR3 coding DNA: TGCGCCAGCAGCTTGAGTCCAGGGACAGATACGCAGTATTTT. J is TRBJ2-3 and V is TRBV5-1; D may be TRBD1 (5 bases). V lost 1 base to trimming and J lost 3 bases, with 9 bases between them. CDR3 size: 14 residues. Germline V CDR1 and CDR2: SGHRS, YFSETQ.

This rearrangement joins TRBV2 to TRBJ2-7; either TRBD1 or TRBD2 may fit D (5 bases each). Trimming removed 6 bases from V and 7 bases from J, with 22 bases in between. Germline V gene sequence: CDR1 SNHLY, CDR2 FYNNEI. This CDR3 has 15 amino acids. The CDR3 sequence: CASSPGNSGPWEQYF. CDR3 DNA sequence: TGTGCCAGCAGCCCAGGGAATTCGGGGCCTTGGGAGCAGTACTTC.

The chain links TRBV4-3 to TRBJ2-2; D possibly corresponds to TRBD1 (5 bases). CDR1 and CDR2 (germline): LGHNA, YSLEER. This CDR3 comprises 15 residues. Trimming pared 4 bases from V and 1 base from J, leaving 10 bases between. CDR3 amino acids: CASSPMTVNTGELFF. CDR3 nucleotide sequence: TGCGCCAGCAGCCCTATGACAGTGAACACCGGGGAGCTGTTTTTT.

V is TRBV6-5 and J is TRBJ2-7, with D possibly matching TRBD1 (6 bases). CDR1 MNHEY and CDR2 SVGAGI come from the germline V gene. Trimming left V 0 bases short and J 0 bases short, with 12 bases between. CDR3 size: 16 residues. Here the CDR3 DNA reads TGTGCCAGCAGTTACTCCCACAGGGTGGCCTCCTACGAGCAGTACTTC. It encodes CASSYSHRVASYEQYF.

Comment on this clone: Additional DNA sequences in this sample encode the identical CDR3. The chain recombines TRBV30 with TRBJ1-6; D is uncertain. V shed 2 bases and J shed 4 bases, with 6 bases lying between them. The CDR3 runs 13 residues. Germline-derived CDR1 and CDR2 are GTSNPN and SVGIG (reference sequence). In DNA, the CDR3 is TGTGCCTGGAGTCCCGGGTATAATTCACCCCTCCACTTT. Protein product: CAWSPGYNSPLHF.

J is TRBJ1-3 and V is TRBV7-8, with TRBD1 identical over 10 bases. CDR3 size: 15 residues. Germline assignment: CDR1 SGHVS and CDR2 FQNEAQ. The V and J ends lost 5 bases and 2 bases, in that order; junction bases with no gene match: 3. In nucleotides, the CDR3 is TGTGCCAGCAGCAGGACAGGGGGTCCTGGAAACACCATATATTTT. Translating it yields CASSRTGGPGNTIYF.

Points on this clone: At the DNA level, this CDR3 is encoded by other sequences in the same sample as well. The J gene is TRBJ2-7, the V gene TRBV30; D may be TRBD1 (5 bases). The V end lost 1 base, the J end lost 5 bases, and 6 bases lay between the germline ends. CDR1 is GTSNPN and CDR2 is SVGIG in the germline V gene (reference sequence). This CDR3 is 11 amino acids long. CDR3 bases: TGTGCCTGGAGTGAGGGGAACGAGCAGTACTTC. Its translation is CAWSEGNEQYF.